One and the same sample provided the 25 T cell receptor beta chains below, sequenced in a study of cytomegalovirus exposure and HLA in healthy donors. Primers for the PCR totalled 60 Vbeta and 13 Jbeta. Data came from immunoSEQ multiplex PCR; TCRdb stores just in-frame clones and leaves some out. The sample lists around 250,000 clones; about 90% were seen once. Sequencing was performed on PBMCs. These receptors originate from a girl aged 2-10 years in good health and CMV-seronegative.

This chain links TRBV9 with TRBJ1-6; 10 bases agree with TRBD1. V trimming: 3 bases; J trimming: 8 bases; junction bases outside the gene matches: 8. Germline CDR1 reads SGDLS; CDR2 reads YYNGEE. The length of the CDR3 is 16 residues. The chain's CDR3 is CASSAGTGALDSPLHF. For the CDR3, the DNA is TGTGCCAGCAGCGCCGGGACAGGGGCTTTGGATTCACCCCTCCACTTT.

The V gene is TRBV12-2, the J gene TRBJ2-7; TRBD2 is the table's D call and was not checked against the DNA. TRBV12-2 is noted as a pseudogene. The CDR3 has 18 amino acids. The CDR3 sequence: CASRLVKMGSETLREQYF. The CDR3 coding sequence is TGTGCAAGTCGCTTAGTCAAAATGGGGAGCGAGACTCTCCGCGAGCAGTACTTC.

This chain uses TRBV9 with TRBJ2-5; D gene unclear. Per germline, CDR1 SGDLS and CDR2 YYNGEE. The CDR3 loop spans 14 amino acids. Trimming cost V 0 bases and J 0 bases, with 6 bases left between them. The CDR3 DNA follows: TGTGCCAGCAGCGTAGGGCAGGACCAAGAGACCCAGTACTTC. Its protein is CASSVGQDQETQYF.

This chain connects TRBV27 to TRBJ1-5, with a tentative D call TRBD1 (5 bases). V lost 2 bases and J 2 bases, leaving 13 bases between the germline ends. Germline loops: CDR1 MNHEY, CDR2 SMNVEV (reference sequence). This CDR3 is built from 16 residues. The CDR3 DNA reads as TGTGCCAGCAGTTTAATCGGCAGGGTTGGCAATCAGCCCCAGCATTTT. Its translation: CASSLIGRVGNQPQHF.

The genes are TRBV10-3 and TRBJ2-1, with 11 nucleotides matching TRBD2. The CDR3 loop spans 20 amino acids. The ends lost 4 bases at V and 4 bases at J; junction bases unmatched: 18. Germline lookup yields CDR1 ENHRY and CDR2 SYGVKD. Here the CDR3 reads CAISVGDASGGTGSYNEQFF. CDR3 nucleotide sequence: TGTGCCATCAGTGTTGGAGATGCTAGCGGGGGGACGGGGTCTTACAATGAGCAGTTCTTC.

For this clone: Mismatch with germline at one junction end may stem from a read error. The CDR3 reads CSSSFSLGGQRSYEQYF. The CDR3 bases are TGTTCCAGCAGCTTTAGCCTCGGTGGACAGCGCTCCTACGAGCAGTACTTC. This chain connects TRBV7-9 to TRBJ2-7, with D possibly TRBD1 on 6 matching bases. Germline V lookup: CDR1 SEHNR, CDR2 FQNEAQ (reference sequence). This CDR3 has 17 residues.

This clone was seen only once. The chain uses TRBV5-1 and TRBJ2-1; 11 bases agree with TRBD2. The CDR3 has 18 residues. V shed 4 bases, J shed 0 bases, and the junction held 9 bases outside the gene matches. Germline loops: CDR1 SGHRS, CDR2 YFSETQ. CDR3 region: CASSRTSGFTSSYNEQFF. CDR3 nucleotide sequence: TGCGCCAGCAGCCGGACTAGCGGGTTCACGAGCTCCTACAATGAGCAGTTCTTC. Variable domain in full (rest from reference TRBV5-1 and TRBJ2-1): KAGVTQTPRYLIKTRGQQVTLSCSPISGHRSVSWYQQTPGQGLQFLFEYFSETQRNKGNFPGRFSGRQFSNSRSEMNVSTLELGDSALYLCASSRTSGFTSSYNEQFFGPGTRLTVL.

The rearrangement joins TRBV5-1 to TRBJ1-1, with a possible D match to TRBD1 (6 bases). V gave up 4 bases and J gave up 1 base, with 14 bases separating them. Per the germline V gene, CDR1 is SGHRS and CDR2 is YFSETQ. This CDR3 is built from 15 residues. The CDR3 sequence is CASSREGQANTEAFF. For the CDR3, the DNA is TGCGCCAGCAGCCGCGAGGGACAAGCGAACACTGAAGCTTTCTTT. The variable domain in full, with the rest retrieved from reference TRBV5-1 and TRBJ1-1, is KAGVTQTPRYLIKTRGQQVTLSCSPISGHRSVSWYQQTPGQGLQFLFEYFSETQRNKGNFPGRFSGRQFSNSRSEMNVSTLELGDSALYLCASSREGQANTEAFFGQGTRLTVV.

The chain recombines TRBV6-5 with TRBJ1-2; D is undetermined. In germline, CDR1 is MNHEY, CDR2 SVGAGI. CDR3 size: 13 residues. Trimming left V 5 bases short and J 8 bases short, with 15 bases between. The chain's CDR3 is CASSEGRVAGYTF. The CDR3 DNA sequence: TGTGCCAGCAGTGAAGGTAGAGTAGCGGGCTACACCTTC.

Note on this clone: Relative to the germline gene, one junction end is altered; a read error may explain this. Other nucleotide sequences from this sample produce the same CDR3. The CDR3 DNA sequence: TGTGCCAGCAGCTGGGGGGAGTCTGGGGCCAACGTCCTGACCTTC. It is translated as CASSWGESGANVLTF. The gene calls are TRBV7-6 and TRBJ2-6; a weak D match, TRBD2 (6 bases). The V gene's germline CDR1 is SGHVS and CDR2 FNYEAQ. The CDR3 has 15 residues. The whole variable domain, remainder taken from reference TRBV7-6 and TRBJ2-6, is GAGVSQSPRYKVTKRGQDVALRCDPISGHVSLYWYRQALGQGPEFLTYFNYEAQQDKSGLPNDRFSAERPEGSISTLTIQRTEQRDSAMYRCASSWGESGANVLTFGAGSRLTVL.

The chain employs TRBV2 and TRBJ2-1, with 10 positions matching TRBD2. CDR3 length: 16 residues. The trim removed 7 bases at V and 1 base at J, leaving 7 bases unmatched. Per germline, CDR1 SNHLY and CDR2 FYNNEI. DNA for the CDR3: TGTGCCAGCAAGGTAGGACTAGCGGATTCCTACAATGAGCAGTTCTTC. It codes for CASKVGLADSYNEQFF.

Written as DNA, the CDR3 is TGTGCCAGCAGCTTGAGAGGTGACGGGGGCTATGGCTACACCTTC. Amino acid sequence: CASSLRGDGGYGYTF. This sequence joins TRBV5-6 and TRBJ1-2; a weak D match, TRBD1 (5 bases). Germline-derived CDR1 and CDR2 are SGHDT and YYEEEE. This CDR3 is 15 amino acids long. V shed 1 base and J shed 4 bases, with 14 bases lying between them.

The rearrangement joins TRBV9 to TRBJ2-5; 8 positions match TRBD2. The CDR3 covers 14 residues. Germline V gene sequence: CDR1 SGDLS, CDR2 YYNGEE. The V segment lost 4 bases and the J segment 1 base; nucleotides outside the gene matches: 3. The CDR3 spells CASSSRGGQETQYF. DNA of the CDR3: TGTGCCAGCAGCTCACGGGGGGGCCAAGAGACCCAGTACTTC.

The chain links TRBV2 to TRBJ2-3, with 8 bases identical to TRBD1. V lost 11 bases, J lost 4 bases, and 8 bases stayed unmatched. In germline, CDR1 is SNHLY, CDR2 FYNNEI. This CDR3 contains 13 residues. CDR3 amino acids: CARRTGPSDTQYF. Written as DNA, the CDR3 is TGTGCCCGTCGGACAGGGCCCTCAGATACGCAGTATTTT.

This sequence joins TRBV2 and TRBJ1-5; 8 bases fit TRBD1. The CDR3 is 16 residues long. Looked up from germline, CDR1 is SNHLY and CDR2 is FYNNEI. V lost 8 bases, J lost 3 bases, and 12 bases stayed unmatched. DNA of the CDR3: TGTGCCAGCTGTACTCAGGGGGCCCTCGCCAATCAGCCCCAGCATTTT. This sequence encodes CASCTQGALANQPQHF.

V and J are TRBV27 and TRBJ2-3, with D maybe TRBD2 (6 bases). V was shortened by 5 bases and J by 2 bases, with 14 bases between the two germline ends. The CDR3 consists of 15 residues. From germline, CDR1 is MNHEY and CDR2 SMNVEV (reference sequence). The CDR3 is CASSLLAALTDTQYF. Here the CDR3 DNA reads TGTGCCAGCAGTCTACTAGCTGCCCTCACAGATACGCAGTATTTT.

This clone was found a few times. This chain links TRBV18 with TRBJ2-7; tentatively, D is TRBD2 (5 bases). Germline V gene lookup returns CDR1 KGHSH and CDR2 LQKENI. This CDR3 contains 13 residues. V was shortened by 5 bases and J by 2 bases, with 10 bases between the two germline ends. Here the CDR3 DNA reads TGTGCCAGCTCAATACGGGGAACCTACGAGCAGTACTTC. This encodes CASSIRGTYEQYF.

The chain couples TRBV2 to TRBJ2-5; 8 nucleotides agree with TRBD2. Trimming removed 8 bases from V and 2 bases from J; junction bases left unmatched: 16. This CDR3 spans 17 amino acids. Germline CDR1 and CDR2: SNHLY and FYNNEI. In DNA, the CDR3 is TGTGCCAGCGAGACCGCTAGCGGGCCCGGGAAACAAGAGACCCAGTACTTC. This sequence encodes CASETASGPGKQETQYF. The whole variable domain, remainder taken from reference TRBV2 and TRBJ2-5, is EPEVTQTPSHQVTQMGQEVILRCVPISNHLYFYWYRQILGQKVEFLVSFYNNEISEKSEIFDDQFSVERPDGSNFTLKIRSTKLEDSAMYFCASETASGPGKQETQYFGPGTRLLVL.

The chain has TRBV5-1 and TRBJ2-5; possible D gene TRBD1, 5 bases. The V end lost 4 bases, the J end lost 3 bases, and 10 bases lay between the germline ends. CDR3 length: 13 residues. Germline V gene sequence: CDR1 SGHRS, CDR2 YFSETQ. This CDR3 reads CASSAQGKETQYF. In DNA, the CDR3 is TGCGCCAGCAGCGCTCAGGGAAAAGAGACCCAGTACTTC.

V usage is TRBV10-1 and J usage is TRBJ2-7; 9 bases map to TRBD2. After removal of 2 bases from V and 6 bases from J, the junction contained 5 bases not matched to a gene. The CDR3 is 14 amino acids. CDR1 and CDR2 from the germline V gene are WNHNN and SYGVQD (reference sequence). CDR3 sequence reads: CASSELAGQSEQYF. Here the CDR3 DNA reads TGCGCCAGCAGTGAGCTAGCGGGGCAGAGCGAGCAGTACTTC.

This clone was counted once. The rearrangement joins TRBV11-3 to TRBJ2-1, with 7 bases matching TRBD1. Trimming cost V 1 base and J 6 bases; bases outside gene matches: 9. This CDR3 comprises 16 residues. The germline CDR1 and CDR2 sequences are SGHNT and YENEEA. The CDR3 DNA follows: TGTGCCAGCAGCTTAGGGAAGGACAGGATTGGCAATGAGCAGTTCTTC. Amino acids: CASSLGKDRIGNEQFF.

The chain recombines TRBV5-6 with TRBJ2-1, with 11 nucleotides matching TRBD1. The V and J ends lost 3 bases and 9 bases, in that order; junction bases with no gene match: 11. This CDR3 is 16 amino acids long. Germline assignment: CDR1 SGHDT and CDR2 YYEEEE. The CDR3 protein is CASSSRPGQGASEQFF. The DNA of the CDR3 is TGTGCCAGCAGCTCGAGGCCCGGACAGGGGGCATCTGAGCAGTTCTTC.

This chain joins TRBV6-6 and TRBJ1-5, with 8 positions matching TRBD1. The V gene's germline CDR1 is MNHNY and CDR2 SVGAGI (reference sequence). The junction had 9 bases not matched to a gene; V was cut back by 9 bases and J by 5 bases. CDR3 length: 14 amino acids. CDR3 protein: CASTRGPADQPQHF. CDR3 DNA: TGTGCCAGTACCAGGGGGCCGGCGGATCAGCCCCAGCATTTT.

The CDR3 protein is CATSRDEGNQPQHF. CDR3 bases: TGTGCCACCAGCAGAGATGAGGGCAATCAGCCCCAGCATTTT. The chain carries TRBV15 and TRBJ1-5; D gene uncertain. V shed 0 bases and J shed 2 bases, with 5 bases lying between them. The V gene's germline CDR1 is LNHNV and CDR2 YYDKDF (reference sequence). This CDR3 has 14 amino acids.

J is TRBJ2-7 and V is TRBV7-2, with TRBD1 matching 8 bases. CDR1 SGHTA and CDR2 FQGNSA come from the germline V gene. J lost 5 bases, V lost 6 bases, and 6 bases had no gene match. The CDR3 runs to 13 residues. The CDR3 region is CASRRTGSHEQYF. For the CDR3, the DNA is TGTGCCAGCAGGAGGACAGGGAGCCACGAGCAGTACTTC.